This note documents a single T cell receptor (beta chain) sequence. No antigen is known for it. These data come from a study of OX40 agonist ivuxolimab in advanced cancers. Study results and caveats: At doses 0.1 to 3.0 mg/kg, CD4+ and CD8+ clones expanded. The investigators did not determine what antigen specificity the expanded peripheral T cells had. In a subset of nonresponders, normalized T-cell clonal expansion was also low.

Assay: immunoSEQ multiplex PCR; the TCRdb copy retains only in-frame clones and omits some. The table lists roughly 80,000 clones, more than 90% of them singletons. V trimming: 2 bases; J trimming: 2 bases; junction bases outside the gene matches: 2. In germline, CDR1 is MNHEY, CDR2 SVGAGI. The CDR3 is 15 amino acids. Sequenced here: CD4+ or CD8+ T cells sorted from blood, sampled in a trial of the OX40 agonist ivuxolimab. J is TRBJ2-2 and V is TRBV6-5; 7 positions match TRBD1. The receptor was derived from an adult with an advanced solid tumor such as melanoma, head and neck, liver or kidney cancer. The CDR3 protein is CASSYGTANTGELFF. As DNA, the CDR3 is TGTGCCAGCAGTTACGGGACAGCTAACACCGGGGAGCTGTTTTTT.